This T cell receptor beta chain was profiled in a study of T cell changes during pregnancy in multiple sclerosis. This CDR3 region has 13 residues. Trimming pared 2 bases from V and 6 bases from J, leaving 10 bases between. Germline loops: CDR1 MNHEY, CDR2 SVGAGI. The assay was immunoSEQ multiplex PCR, and TCRdb's table has in-frame clones only and misses some. This sample has fewer than 100,000 clones, with around nine tenths found just once. This chain joins TRBV6-5 and TRBJ1-1; TRBD1 is a possible D gene (5 bases). The receptor was isolated from a female donor with multiple sclerosis, enrolled in a pregnancy study. Source: peripheral blood, taken before pregnancy. The DNA of the CDR3 is TGTGCCAGCAGTTACGGGGCAGAGGCTGAAGCTTTCTTT. Amino acids: CASSYGAEAEAFF.